The subject of this entry is one T cell receptor (beta chain). Its antigen is unknown. The V end lost 1 base, the J end lost 4 bases, and 11 bases lay between the germline ends. Germline values: CDR1 SGHNT, CDR2 YYREEE (reference sequence). CDR3 size: 14 residues. Sequencing used immunoSEQ multiplex PCR; TCRdb keeps in-frame clones, though not all of them. The sample consists of about 150,000 clones, roughly nine tenths of them appearing once. The source of the sample is a study of T cell responses to AZD1222 COVID-19 vaccine. Study outcomes and limitations: Reports say nearly half of spike-specific TCRs go after unmutated variant regions.

The clonotype was recovered from an adult in good health. The input for sequencing was peripheral blood, taken on day 0 of AZD1222 vaccination. This chain connects TRBV5-4 to TRBJ1-1, with D perhaps matching TRBD1 (5 bases). The CDR3 nucleotides read TGTGCCAGCAGCTTGAGGCAGGGAGGCACTGAAGCTTTCTTT. Its protein product is CASSLRQGGTEAFF.